In its sample, the clone carrying this TCR beta chain was seen once. This sample is part of a study of blood T cell repertoires in COVID-19. Authors' methods: Quantification of nucleated cells was approximated via reference gene primer amplification. Only in-frame clones appear in the TCRdb table, and some are missing; sequencing was by immunoSEQ multiplex PCR. V and J calls plus clone size are reproduced from that table; the DNA served to infer D and trimming. Here the sample spans some 200,000 clones, under 90% being singletons. In germline, CDR1 is MNHEY, CDR2 SVGEGT. The V and J ends lost 5 bases and 7 bases respectively, with 20 bases between them. This CDR3 is 15 amino acids long.

The source material was peripheral blood. The source is a man aged 25 to 45 with active or convalescent COVID-19. The chain has TRBV6-2 or TRBV6-3 and TRBJ2-5; D is ambiguous. Written as DNA, the CDR3 is TGTGCCAGCAGTCGAAACCTACCCGGAGAACGGACCCAGTACTTC. It encodes CASSRNLPGERTQYF.